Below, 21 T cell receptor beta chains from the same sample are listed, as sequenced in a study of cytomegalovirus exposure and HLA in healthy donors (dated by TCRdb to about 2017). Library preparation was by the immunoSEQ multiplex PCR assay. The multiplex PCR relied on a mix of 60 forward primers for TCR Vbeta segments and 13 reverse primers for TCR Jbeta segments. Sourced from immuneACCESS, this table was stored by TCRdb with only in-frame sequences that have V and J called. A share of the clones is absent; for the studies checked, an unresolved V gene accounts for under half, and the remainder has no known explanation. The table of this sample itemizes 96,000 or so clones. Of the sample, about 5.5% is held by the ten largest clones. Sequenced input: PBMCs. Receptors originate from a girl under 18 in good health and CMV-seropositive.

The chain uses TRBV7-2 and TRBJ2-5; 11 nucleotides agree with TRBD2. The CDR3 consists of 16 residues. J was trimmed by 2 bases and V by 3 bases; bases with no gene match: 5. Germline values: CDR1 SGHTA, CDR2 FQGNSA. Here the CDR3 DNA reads TGTGCCAGCAGCTTCGGGACTAGCGGAGGTCAAGAGACCCAGTACTTC. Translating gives CASSFGTSGGQETQYF.

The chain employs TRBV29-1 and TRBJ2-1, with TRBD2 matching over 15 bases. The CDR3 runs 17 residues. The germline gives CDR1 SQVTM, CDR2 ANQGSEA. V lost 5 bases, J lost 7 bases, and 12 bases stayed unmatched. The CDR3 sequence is CSVLPYLGLAGGNEQFF. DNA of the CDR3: TGCAGCGTTCTTCCCTACCTTGGACTAGCGGGGGGGAATGAGCAGTTCTTC.

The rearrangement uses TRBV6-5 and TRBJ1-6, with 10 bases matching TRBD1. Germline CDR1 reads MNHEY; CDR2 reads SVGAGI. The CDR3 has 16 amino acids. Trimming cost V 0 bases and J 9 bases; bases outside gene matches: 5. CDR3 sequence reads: CASSYSDRGRSSPLHF. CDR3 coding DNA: TGTGCCAGCAGTTACTCCGACAGGGGGCGAAGTTCACCCCTCCACTTT.

The CDR3 sequence: CASSQGARTGELFF. CDR3 nucleotide sequence: TGCGCCAGCAGCCAAGGCGCTAGGACCGGGGAGCTGTTTTTT. The genes are TRBV4-1 and TRBJ2-2; D remains unclear. V was pared by 1 base and J by 5 bases, with 8 bases between. Germline assignment: CDR1 MGHRA and CDR2 YSYEKL. The CDR3 contains 14 residues.

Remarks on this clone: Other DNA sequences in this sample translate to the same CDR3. In DNA form, the CDR3 reads TGTGCCAGCAGTTTATCGGGGGACACTGAAGCTTTCTTT. Protein product: CASSLSGDTEAFF. The chain carries TRBV28 and TRBJ1-1; D possibly corresponds to TRBD1 (5 bases). V lost 1 base to trimming and J lost 3 bases, with 6 bases between them. The germline gives CDR1 MDHEN, CDR2 SYDVKM. The CDR3 loop spans 13 amino acids.

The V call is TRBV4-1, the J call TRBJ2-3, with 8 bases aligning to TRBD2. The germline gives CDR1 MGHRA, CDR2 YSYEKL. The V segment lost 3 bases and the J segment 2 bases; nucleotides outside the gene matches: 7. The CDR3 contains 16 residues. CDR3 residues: CASSHAGLGDTDTQYF. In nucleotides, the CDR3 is TGCGCCAGCAGCCACGCGGGACTAGGGGACACAGATACGCAGTATTTT.

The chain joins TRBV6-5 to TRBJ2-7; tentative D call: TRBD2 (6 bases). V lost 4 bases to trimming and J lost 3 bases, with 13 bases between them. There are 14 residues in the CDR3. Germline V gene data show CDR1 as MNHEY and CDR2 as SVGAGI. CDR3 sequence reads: CASSSRQGGYEQYV. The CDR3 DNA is TGTGCCAGCAGTTCCCGGCAGGGAGGCTACGAGCAGTACGTC.

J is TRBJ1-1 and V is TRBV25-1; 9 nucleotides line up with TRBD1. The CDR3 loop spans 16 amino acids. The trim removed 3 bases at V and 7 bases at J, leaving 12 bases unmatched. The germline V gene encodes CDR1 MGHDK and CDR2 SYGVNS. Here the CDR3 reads CASSDLTRDRVGEAFF. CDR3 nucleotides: TGTGCCAGCAGTGACCTTACCCGGGACAGGGTTGGTGAAGCTTTCTTT.

In nucleotides, the CDR3 is TGTGCCAGCAGTTACTCATATTCAGGGGGCTATGGCTACACCTTC. This codes for CASSYSYSGGYGYTF. The chain recombines TRBV6-5 with TRBJ1-2, with 7 bases aligning to TRBD1. The CDR3 is 15 amino acids. Per germline, CDR1 MNHEY and CDR2 SVGAGI. V dropped 0 bases and J dropped 4; count of bases not matched to a gene: 5.

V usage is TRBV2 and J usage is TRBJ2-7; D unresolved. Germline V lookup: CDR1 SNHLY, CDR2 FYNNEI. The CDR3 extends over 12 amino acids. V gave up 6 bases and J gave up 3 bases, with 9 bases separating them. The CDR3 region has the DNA TGTGCCAGCAGCGCACAGTTCTACGAGCAGTACGTC. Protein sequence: CASSAQFYEQYV.

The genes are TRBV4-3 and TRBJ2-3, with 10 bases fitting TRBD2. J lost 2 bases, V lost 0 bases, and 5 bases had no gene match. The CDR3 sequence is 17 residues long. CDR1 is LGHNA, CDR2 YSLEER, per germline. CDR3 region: CASSQDRAGGLTDTQYF. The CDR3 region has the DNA TGCGCCAGCAGCCAAGATAGAGCGGGGGGGCTCACAGATACGCAGTATTTT.

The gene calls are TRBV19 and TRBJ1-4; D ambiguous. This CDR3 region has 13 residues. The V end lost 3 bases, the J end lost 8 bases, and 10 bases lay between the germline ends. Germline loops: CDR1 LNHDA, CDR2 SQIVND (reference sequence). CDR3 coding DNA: TGTGCCAGTAGTATCCGAAGCGGGGAAAAACTGTTTTTT. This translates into CASSIRSGEKLFF.

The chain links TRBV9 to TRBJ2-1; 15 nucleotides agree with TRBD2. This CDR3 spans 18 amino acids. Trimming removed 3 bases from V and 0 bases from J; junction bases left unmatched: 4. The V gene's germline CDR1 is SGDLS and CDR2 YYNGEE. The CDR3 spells CASSEGTSGGLSYNEQFF. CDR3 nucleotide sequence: TGTGCCAGCAGCGAAGGGACTAGCGGGGGGCTCTCCTACAATGAGCAGTTCTTC. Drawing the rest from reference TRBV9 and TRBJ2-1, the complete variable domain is DSGVTQTPKHLITATGQRVTLRCSPRSGDLSVYWYQQSLDQGLQFLIQYYNGEERAKGNILERFSAQQFPDLHSELNLSSLELGDSALYFCASSEGTSGGLSYNEQFFGPGTRLTVL.

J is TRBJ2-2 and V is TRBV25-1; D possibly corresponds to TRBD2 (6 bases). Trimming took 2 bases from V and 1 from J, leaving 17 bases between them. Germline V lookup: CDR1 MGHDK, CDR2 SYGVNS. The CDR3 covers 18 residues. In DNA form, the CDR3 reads TGTGCCAGCAGTGAAGCGAAGAGTAGCGGAATGAACACCGGGGAGCTGTTTTTT. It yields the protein CASSEAKSSGMNTGELFF.

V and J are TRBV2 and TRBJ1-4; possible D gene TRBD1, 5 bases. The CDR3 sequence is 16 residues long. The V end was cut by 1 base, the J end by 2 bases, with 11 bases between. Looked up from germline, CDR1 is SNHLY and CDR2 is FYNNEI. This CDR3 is CASSEVYGGTNEKLFF. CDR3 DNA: TGTGCCAGCAGTGAAGTTTACGGGGGTACTAATGAAAAACTGTTTTTT.

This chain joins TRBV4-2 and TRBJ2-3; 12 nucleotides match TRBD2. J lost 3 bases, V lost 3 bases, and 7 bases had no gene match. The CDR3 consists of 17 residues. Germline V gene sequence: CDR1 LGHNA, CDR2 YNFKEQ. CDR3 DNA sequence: TGTGCCAGCAGCCAGCCGACTAGCGGGGGAGGGACAGATACGCAGTATTTT. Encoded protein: CASSQPTSGGGTDTQYF.

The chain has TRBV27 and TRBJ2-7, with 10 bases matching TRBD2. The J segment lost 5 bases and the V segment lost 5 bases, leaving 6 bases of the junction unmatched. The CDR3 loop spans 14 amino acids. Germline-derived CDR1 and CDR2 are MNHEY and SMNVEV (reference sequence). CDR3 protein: CASSVGLAVNEQYF. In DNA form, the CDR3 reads TGTGCCAGCAGTGTAGGACTAGCGGTCAACGAGCAGTACTTC.

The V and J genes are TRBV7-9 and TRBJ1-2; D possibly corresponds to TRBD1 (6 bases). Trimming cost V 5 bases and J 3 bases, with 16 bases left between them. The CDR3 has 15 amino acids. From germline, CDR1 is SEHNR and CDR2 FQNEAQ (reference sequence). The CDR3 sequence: CASSPGTSRDYGYTF. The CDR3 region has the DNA TGTGCCAGCAGCCCCGGGACATCTAGGGACTATGGCTACACCTTC.

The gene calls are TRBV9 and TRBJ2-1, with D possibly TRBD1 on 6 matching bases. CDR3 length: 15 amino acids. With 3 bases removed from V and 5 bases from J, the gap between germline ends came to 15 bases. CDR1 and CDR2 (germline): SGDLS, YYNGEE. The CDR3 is CASSAGQPLDNEQFF. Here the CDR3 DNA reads TGTGCCAGCAGCGCGGGACAACCCCTCGACAATGAGCAGTTCTTC.

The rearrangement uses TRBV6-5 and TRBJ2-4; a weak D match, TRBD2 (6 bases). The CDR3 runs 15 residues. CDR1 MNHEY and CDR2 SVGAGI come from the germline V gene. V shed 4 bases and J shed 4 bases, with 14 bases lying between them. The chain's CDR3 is CASSFPREEKNIQYF. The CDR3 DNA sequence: TGTGCCAGCAGTTTCCCCAGGGAGGAGAAAAACATTCAGTACTTC.

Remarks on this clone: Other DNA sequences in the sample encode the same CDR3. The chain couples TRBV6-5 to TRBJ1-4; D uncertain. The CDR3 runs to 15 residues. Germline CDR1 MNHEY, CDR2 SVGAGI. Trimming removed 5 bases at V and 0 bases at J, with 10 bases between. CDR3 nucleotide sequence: TGTGCCAGCAGTGGCGGGGTTGCAACTAATGAAAAACTGTTTTTT. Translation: CASSGGVATNEKLFF.